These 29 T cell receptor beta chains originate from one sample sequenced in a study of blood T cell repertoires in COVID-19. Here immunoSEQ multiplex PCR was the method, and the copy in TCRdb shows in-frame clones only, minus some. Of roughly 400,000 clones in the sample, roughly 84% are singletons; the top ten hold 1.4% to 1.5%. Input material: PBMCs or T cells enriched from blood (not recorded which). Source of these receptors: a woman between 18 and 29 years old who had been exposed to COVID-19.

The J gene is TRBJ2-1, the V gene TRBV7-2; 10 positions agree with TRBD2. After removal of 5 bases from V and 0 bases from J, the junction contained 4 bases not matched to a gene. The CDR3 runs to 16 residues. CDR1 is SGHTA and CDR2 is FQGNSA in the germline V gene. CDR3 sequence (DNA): TGTGCCAGCAGCACTAGCGGGGCAAGCTCCTACAATGAGCAGTTCTTC. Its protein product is CASSTSGASSYNEQFF.

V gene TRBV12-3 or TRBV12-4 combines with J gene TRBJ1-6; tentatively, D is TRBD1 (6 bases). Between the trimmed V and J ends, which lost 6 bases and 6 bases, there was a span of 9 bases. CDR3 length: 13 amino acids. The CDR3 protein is CASSRQVNSPLHF. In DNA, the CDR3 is TGTGCCAGCAGCCGACAGGTTAATTCACCCCTCCACTTT.

The CDR3 DNA reads TGTGCCAGCAGTGACGGGGGACGCAAAACTGAAGCTTTCTTT. Its protein is CASSDGGRKTEAFF. The rearrangement links TRBV2 to TRBJ1-1, with D possibly TRBD1 on 5 matching bases. The CDR3 runs to 14 residues. Germline V gives CDR1 SNHLY, CDR2 FYNNEI. V was cut by 3 bases and J by 5 bases, with 13 bases left in between.

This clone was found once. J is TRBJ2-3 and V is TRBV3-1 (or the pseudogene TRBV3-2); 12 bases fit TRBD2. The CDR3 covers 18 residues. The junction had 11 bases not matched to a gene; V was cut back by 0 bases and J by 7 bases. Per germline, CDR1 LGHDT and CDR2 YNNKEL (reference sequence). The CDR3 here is CASSQDRPSGRASHTQYF. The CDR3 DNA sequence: TGTGCCAGCAGCCAAGACAGGCCTAGCGGGAGGGCCTCTCATACGCAGTATTTT.

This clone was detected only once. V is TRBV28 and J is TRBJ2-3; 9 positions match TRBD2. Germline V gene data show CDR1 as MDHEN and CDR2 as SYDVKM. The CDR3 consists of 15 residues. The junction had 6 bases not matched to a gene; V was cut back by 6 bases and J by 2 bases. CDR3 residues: CASSGAGGLTDTQYF. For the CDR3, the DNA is TGTGCCAGCAGCGGAGCGGGGGGACTCACAGATACGCAGTATTTT.

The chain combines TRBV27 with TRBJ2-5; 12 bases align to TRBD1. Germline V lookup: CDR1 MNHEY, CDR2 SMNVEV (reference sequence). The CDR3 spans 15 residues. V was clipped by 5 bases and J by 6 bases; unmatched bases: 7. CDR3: CASSRDRGPGKTQYF. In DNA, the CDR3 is TGTGCCAGCAGTAGGGACAGGGGGCCGGGAAAGACCCAGTACTTC.

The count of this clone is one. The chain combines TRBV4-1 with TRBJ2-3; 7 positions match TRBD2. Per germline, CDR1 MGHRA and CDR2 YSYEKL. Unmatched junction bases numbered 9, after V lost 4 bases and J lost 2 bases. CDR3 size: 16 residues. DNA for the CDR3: TGCGCCAGCAGCCCGGCCGGGACTACCTACACAGATACGCAGTATTTT. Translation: CASSPAGTTYTDTQYF.

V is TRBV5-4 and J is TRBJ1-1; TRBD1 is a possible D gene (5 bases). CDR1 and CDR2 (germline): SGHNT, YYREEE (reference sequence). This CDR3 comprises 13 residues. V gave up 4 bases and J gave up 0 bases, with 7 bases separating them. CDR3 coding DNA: TGTGCCAGCAGCCCGGGGGTGAACACTGAAGCTTTCTTT. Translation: CASSPGVNTEAFF.

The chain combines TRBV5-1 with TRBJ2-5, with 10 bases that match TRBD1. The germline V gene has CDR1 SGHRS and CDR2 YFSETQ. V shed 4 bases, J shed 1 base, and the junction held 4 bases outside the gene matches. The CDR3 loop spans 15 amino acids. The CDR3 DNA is TGCGCCAGCAGCGGGGACAGGGGATTCCAAGAGACCCAGTACTTC. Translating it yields CASSGDRGFQETQYF.

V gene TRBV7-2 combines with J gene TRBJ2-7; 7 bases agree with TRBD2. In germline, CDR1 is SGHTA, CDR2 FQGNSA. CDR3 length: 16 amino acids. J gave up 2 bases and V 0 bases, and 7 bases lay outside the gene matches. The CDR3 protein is CASSLASGGSPYEQYF. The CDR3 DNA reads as TGTGCCAGCAGCTTAGCTTCTGGCGGGAGCCCCTACGAGCAGTACTTC.

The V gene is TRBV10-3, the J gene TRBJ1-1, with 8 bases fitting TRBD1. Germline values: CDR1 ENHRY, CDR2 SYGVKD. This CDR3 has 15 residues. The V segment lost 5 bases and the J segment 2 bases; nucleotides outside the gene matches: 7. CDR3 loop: CAISSGQDLNTEAFF. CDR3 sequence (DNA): TGTGCCATCAGTTCGGGACAGGACTTAAACACTGAAGCTTTCTTT.

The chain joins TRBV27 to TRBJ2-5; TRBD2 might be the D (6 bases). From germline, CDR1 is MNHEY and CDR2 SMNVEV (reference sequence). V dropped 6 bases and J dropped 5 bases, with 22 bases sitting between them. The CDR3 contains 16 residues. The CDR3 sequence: CASSSLGVSGWETQYF. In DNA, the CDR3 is TGTGCCAGCAGCAGCCTGGGGGTGAGCGGGTGGGAGACCCAGTACTTC.

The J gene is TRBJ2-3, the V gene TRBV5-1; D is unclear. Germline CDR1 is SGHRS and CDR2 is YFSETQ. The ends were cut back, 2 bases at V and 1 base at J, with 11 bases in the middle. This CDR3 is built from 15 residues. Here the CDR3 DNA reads TGCGCCAGCAGCTTCTTATCCCGGGGCACAGATACGCAGTATTTT. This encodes CASSFLSRGTDTQYF.

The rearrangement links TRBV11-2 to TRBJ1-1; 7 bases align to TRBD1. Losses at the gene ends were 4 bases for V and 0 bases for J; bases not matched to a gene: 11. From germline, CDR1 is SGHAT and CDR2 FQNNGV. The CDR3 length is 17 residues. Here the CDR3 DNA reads TGTGCCAGCAGCTCGAAACCGTACAGGGGAATGAACACTGAAGCTTTCTTT. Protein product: CASSSKPYRGMNTEAFF.

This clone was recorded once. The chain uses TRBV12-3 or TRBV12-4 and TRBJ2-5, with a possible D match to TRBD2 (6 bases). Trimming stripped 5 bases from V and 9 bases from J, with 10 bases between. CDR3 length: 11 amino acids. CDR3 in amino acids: CASSLRDSQYF. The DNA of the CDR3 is TGTGCCAGCAGTCTCCGGGACTCCCAGTACTTC.

The CDR3 nucleotides are TGTGCCAGCAGCTTAAGTCTAGCGGGGACCGGGGAGCTGTTTTTT. Its translation: CASSLSLAGTGELFF. This chain uses TRBV7-8 with TRBJ2-2; 9 bases agree with TRBD2. The CDR3 runs to 15 residues. J lost 5 bases, V lost 2 bases, and 3 bases had no gene match. CDR1 is SGHVS and CDR2 is FQNEAQ in the germline V gene.

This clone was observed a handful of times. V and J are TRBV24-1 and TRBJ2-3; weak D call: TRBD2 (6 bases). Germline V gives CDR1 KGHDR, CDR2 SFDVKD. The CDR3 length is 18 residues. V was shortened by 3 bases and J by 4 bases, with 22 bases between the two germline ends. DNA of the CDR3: TGTGCCACCAGTGATCCTATAGCGGAGATGTCCACCCCAGATACGCAGTATTTT. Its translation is CATSDPIAEMSTPDTQYF.

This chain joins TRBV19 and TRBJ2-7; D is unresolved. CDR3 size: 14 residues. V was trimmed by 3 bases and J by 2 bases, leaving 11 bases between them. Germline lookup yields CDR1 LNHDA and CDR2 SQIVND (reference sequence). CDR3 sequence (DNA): TGTGCCAGTAGTATTCGCAGGTCCCCCTACGAGCAGTACTTC. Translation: CASSIRRSPYEQYF.

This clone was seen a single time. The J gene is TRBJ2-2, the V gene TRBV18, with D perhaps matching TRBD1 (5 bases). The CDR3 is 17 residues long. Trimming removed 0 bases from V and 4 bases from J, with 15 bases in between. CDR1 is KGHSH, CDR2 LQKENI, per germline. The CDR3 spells CASSPPRVGPLTGELFF. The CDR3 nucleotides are TGTGCCAGCTCACCACCGAGAGTGGGGCCCCTCACCGGGGAGCTGTTTTTT.

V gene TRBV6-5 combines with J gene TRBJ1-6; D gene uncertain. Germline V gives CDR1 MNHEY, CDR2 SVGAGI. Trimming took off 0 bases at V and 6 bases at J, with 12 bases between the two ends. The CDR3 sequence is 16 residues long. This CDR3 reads CASSYSPGLGNSPLHF. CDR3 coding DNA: TGTGCCAGCAGTTACTCCCCCGGGTTGGGTAATTCACCCCTCCACTTT.

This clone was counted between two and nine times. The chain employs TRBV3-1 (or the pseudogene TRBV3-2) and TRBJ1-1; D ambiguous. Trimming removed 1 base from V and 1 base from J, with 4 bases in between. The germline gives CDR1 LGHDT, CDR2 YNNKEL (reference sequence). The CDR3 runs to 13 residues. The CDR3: CASSQVANTEAFF. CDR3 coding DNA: TGTGCCAGCAGCCAAGTAGCGAACACTGAAGCTTTCTTT.

CDR3 bases: TGTGCCTGGAGAGGTCTTCGGAGTTCACCCCTCCACTTT. This gives the protein CAWRGLRSSPLHF. V usage is TRBV30 and J usage is TRBJ1-6; no reliable D call. The CDR3 spans 13 residues. Germline V gene lookup returns CDR1 GTSNPN and CDR2 SVGIG (reference sequence). V lost 3 bases and J 9 bases, leaving 12 bases between the germline ends.

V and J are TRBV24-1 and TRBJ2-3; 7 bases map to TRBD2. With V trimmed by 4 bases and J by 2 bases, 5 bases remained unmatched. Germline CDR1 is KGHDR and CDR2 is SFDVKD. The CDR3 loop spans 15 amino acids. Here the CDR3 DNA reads TGTGCCACCAGTGAAGGGACTATCACCACAGATACGCAGTATTTT. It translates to CATSEGTITTDTQYF.

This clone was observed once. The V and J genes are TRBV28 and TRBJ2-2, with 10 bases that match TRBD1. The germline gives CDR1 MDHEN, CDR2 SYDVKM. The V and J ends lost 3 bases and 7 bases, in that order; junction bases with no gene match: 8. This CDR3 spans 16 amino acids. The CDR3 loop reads CASSLQDRGLSGELFF. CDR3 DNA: TGTGCCAGCAGTTTGCAAGACAGGGGGCTTAGCGGGGAGCTGTTTTTT. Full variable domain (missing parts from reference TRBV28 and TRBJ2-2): DVKVTQSSRYLVKRTGEKVFLECVQDMDHENMFWYRQDPGLGLRLIYFSYDVKMKEKGDIPEGYSVSREKKERFSLILESASTNQTSMYLCASSLQDRGLSGELFFGEGSRLTVL.

CDR3 protein: CASSLGGNYGYTF. The CDR3 bases are TGCGCCAGCAGCTTAGGGGGAAACTATGGCTACACCTTC. The chain recombines TRBV5-1 with TRBJ1-2; the D gene is possibly TRBD1 (6 bases). Germline V gene data show CDR1 as SGHRS and CDR2 as YFSETQ. The CDR3 length is 13 residues. The V gene lost 2 bases and the J gene lost 2 bases, with 7 bases spanning the gap.

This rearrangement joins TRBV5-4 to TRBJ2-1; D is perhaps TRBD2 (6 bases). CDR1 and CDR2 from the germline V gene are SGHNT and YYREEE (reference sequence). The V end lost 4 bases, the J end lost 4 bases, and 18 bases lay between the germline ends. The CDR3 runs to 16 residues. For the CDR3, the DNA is TGTGCCAGCAGCCCAGGAGGAGCGGGTTCGTACAATGAGCAGTTCTTC. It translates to CASSPGGAGSYNEQFF.

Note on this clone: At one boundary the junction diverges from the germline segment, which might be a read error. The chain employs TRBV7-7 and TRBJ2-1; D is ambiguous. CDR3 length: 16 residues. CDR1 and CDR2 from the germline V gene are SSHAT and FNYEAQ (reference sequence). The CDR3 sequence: CASSLSVWSPYNEQFF. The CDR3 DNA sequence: TGTGCTAGCAGCTTATCGGTTTGGAGCCCCTACAATGAGCAGTTCTTC.

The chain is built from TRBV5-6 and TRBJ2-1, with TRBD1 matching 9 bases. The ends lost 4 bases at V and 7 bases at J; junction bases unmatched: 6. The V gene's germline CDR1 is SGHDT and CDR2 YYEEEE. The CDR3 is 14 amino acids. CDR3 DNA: TGTGCCAGCAGCGGTGGGACAGGGAGGAATGAGCAGTTCTTC. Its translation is CASSGGTGRNEQFF.

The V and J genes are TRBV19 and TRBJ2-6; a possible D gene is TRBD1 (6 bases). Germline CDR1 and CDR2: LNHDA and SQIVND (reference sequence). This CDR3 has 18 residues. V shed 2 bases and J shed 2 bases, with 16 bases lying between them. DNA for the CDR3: TGTGCCAGTAGTATAAGGACAACAGGGTTAGCTGGGGCCAACGTCCTGACTTTC. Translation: CASSIRTTGLAGANVLTF.